Listed here is a single TCR beta chain. This same CDR3 is encoded by further DNA sequences in the sample. Terminally differentiated effector memory CD45RA+ cells were excluded from the naive CD8 cells, which were CD45RO-negative and positively selected for CCR7. This entry is derived from a study of shared clonotypes between healthy human individuals. Clones were sequenced by immunoSEQ multiplex PCR, and TCRdb holds only the in-frame ones, with some missing. The table shows about 2 million clones, with around 96% occurring only once. Trimming took off 0 bases at V and 7 bases at J, with 6 bases between the two ends. The length of the CDR3 is 13 residues. CDR1 MNHEY and CDR2 SVGAGI come from the germline V gene.

The chain joins TRBV6-5 to TRBJ2-2; no reliable D call. This TCR was sampled from a man aged 18 to 35 in good health. Sequenced input: naive CD8+ T cells sorted from blood. The CDR3 DNA reads as TGTGCCAGCAGTTACTCTGGGGTCGGGGAGCTGTTTTTT. Translation gives CASSYSGVGELFF.